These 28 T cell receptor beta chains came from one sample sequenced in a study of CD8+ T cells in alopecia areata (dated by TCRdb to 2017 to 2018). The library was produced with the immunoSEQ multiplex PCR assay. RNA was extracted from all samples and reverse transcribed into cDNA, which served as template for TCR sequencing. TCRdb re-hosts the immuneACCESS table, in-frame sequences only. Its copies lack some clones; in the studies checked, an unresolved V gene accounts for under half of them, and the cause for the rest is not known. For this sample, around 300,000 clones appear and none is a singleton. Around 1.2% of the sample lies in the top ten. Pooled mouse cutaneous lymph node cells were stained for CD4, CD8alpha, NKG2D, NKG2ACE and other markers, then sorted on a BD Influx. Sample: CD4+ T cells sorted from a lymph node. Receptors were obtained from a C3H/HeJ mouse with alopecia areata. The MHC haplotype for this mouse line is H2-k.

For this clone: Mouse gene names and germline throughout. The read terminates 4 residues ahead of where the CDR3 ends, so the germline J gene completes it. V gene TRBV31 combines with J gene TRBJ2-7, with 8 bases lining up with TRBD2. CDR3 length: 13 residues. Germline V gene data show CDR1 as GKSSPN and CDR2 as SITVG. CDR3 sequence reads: CAWSPRTGYEQYF. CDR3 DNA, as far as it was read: TGTGCCTGGAGTCCCCGGACTGGGTAT.

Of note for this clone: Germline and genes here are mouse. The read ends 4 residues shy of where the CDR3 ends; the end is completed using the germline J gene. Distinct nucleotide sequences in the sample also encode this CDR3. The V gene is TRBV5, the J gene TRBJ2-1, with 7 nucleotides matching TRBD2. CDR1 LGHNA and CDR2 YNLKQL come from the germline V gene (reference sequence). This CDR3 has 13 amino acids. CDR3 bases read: TGTGCCAGCAGCCAAGAGGGGGGGGCT. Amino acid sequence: CASSQEGGA. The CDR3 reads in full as CASSQEGGAEQFF.

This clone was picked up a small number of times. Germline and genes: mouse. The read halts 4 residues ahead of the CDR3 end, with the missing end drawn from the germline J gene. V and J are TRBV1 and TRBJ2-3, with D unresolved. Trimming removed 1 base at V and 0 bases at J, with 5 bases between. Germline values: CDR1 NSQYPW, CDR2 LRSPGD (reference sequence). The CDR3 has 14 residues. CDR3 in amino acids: CTCSAGRSAETLYF. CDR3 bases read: TGCACCTGCAGTGCAGGTAGAAGTGCAGAA.

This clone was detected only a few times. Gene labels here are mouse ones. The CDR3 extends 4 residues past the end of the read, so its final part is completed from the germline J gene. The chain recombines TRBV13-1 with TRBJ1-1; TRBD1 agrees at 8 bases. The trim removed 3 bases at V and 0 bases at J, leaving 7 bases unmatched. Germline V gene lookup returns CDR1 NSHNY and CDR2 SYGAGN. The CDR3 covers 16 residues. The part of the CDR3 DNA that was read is TGTGCCAGCAGTGCCGGGACAGGTGGAGCAAACACA. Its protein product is CASSAGTGGANT. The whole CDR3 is CASSAGTGGANTEVFF.

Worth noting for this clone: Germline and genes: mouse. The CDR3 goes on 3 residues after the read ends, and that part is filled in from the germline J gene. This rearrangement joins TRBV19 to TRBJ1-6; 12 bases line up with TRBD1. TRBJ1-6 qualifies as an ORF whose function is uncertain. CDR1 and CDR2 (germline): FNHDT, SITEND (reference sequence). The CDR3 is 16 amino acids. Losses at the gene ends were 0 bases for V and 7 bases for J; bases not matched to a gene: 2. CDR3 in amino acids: CASSIGDRGQNSPLYF. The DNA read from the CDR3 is TGTGCCAGCAGTATAGGGGACAGGGGGCAGAATTCGCCC.

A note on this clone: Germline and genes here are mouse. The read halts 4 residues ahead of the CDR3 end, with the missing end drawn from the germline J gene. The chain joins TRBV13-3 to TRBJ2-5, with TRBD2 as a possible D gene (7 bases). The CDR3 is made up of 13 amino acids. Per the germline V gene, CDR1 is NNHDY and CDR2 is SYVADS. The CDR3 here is CASSGGAGDTQYF. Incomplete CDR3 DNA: TGTGCCAGCAGTGGGGGGGCGGGCGAC.

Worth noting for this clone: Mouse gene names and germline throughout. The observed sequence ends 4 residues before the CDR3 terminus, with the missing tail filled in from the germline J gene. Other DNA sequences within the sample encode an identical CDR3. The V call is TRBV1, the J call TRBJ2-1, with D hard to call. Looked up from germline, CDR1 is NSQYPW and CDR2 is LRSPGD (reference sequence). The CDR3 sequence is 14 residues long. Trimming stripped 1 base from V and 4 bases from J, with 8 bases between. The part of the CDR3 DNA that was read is TGCACCTGCAGTGCAGCCACAGTTTATGCT. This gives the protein CTCSAATVYA. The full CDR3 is CTCSAATVYAEQFF.

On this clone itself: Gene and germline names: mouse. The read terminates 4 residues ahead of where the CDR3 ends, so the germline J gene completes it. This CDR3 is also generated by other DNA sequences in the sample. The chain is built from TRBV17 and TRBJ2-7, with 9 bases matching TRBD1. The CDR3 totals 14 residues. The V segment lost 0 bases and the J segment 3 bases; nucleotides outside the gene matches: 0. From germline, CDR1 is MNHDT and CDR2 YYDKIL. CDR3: CASSREGQGYEQYF. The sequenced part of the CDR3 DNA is TGTGCTAGCAGTAGAGAGGGACAGGGCTAT.

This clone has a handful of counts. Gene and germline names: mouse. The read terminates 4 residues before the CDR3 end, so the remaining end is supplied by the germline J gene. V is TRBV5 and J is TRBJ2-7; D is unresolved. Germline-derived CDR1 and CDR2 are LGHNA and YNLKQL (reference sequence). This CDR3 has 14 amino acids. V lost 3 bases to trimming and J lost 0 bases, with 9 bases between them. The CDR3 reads CASSQFHLSYEQYF. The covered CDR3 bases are TGTGCCAGCAGCCAGTTTCACCTCTCCTAT.

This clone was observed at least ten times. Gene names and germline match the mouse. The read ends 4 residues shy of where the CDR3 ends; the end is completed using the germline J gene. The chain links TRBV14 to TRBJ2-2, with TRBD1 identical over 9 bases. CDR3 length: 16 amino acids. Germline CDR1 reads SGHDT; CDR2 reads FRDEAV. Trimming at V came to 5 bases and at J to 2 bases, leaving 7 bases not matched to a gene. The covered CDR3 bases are TGTGCCAGCAGCCCGCACAGGGGGCAGAACACCGGG. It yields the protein CASSPHRGQNTG. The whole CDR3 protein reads CASSPHRGQNTGQLYF.

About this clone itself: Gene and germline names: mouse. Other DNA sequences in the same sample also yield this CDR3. The sequenced part of the CDR3 DNA is TGCACCTGCAGTGCGGGACAAACAAACACCGGG. It codes for CTCSAGQTNTG. The CDR3 reads in full as CTCSAGQTNTGQLYF. V and J are TRBV1 and TRBJ2-2; possibly TRBD1 for D (6 bases). Read data end 4 residues before the CDR3 end; the end is taken from the germline J gene. Germline CDR1 is NSQYPW and CDR2 is LRSPGD (reference sequence). V was pared by 3 bases and J by 0 bases, with 8 bases between. The CDR3 consists of 15 residues.

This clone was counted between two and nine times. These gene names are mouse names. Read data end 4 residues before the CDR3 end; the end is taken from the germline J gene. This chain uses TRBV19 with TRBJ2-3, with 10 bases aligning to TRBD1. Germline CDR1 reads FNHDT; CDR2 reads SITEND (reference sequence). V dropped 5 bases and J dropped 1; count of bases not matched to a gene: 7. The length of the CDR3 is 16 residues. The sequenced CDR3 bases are TGTGCCAGCAGCCCCCGGGACAGGGGTGGTGCAGAA. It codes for CASSPRDRGGAE. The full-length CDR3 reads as CASSPRDRGGAETLYF.

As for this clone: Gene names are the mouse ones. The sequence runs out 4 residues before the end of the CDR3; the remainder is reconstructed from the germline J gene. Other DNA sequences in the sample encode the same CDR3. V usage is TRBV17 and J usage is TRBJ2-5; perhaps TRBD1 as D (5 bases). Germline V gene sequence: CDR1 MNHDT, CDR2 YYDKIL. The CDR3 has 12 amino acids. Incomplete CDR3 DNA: TGTGCTAGCAGTAGAAACAGGGAC. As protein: CASSRNRD. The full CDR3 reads CASSRNRDTQYF.

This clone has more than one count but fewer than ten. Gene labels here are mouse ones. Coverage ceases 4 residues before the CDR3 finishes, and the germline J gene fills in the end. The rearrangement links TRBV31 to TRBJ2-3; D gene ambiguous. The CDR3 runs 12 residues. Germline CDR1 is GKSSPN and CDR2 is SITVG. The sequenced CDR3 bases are TGTGCCTGGAGTCCCCTCAGAGAA. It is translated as CAWSPLRE. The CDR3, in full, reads CAWSPLRETLYF.

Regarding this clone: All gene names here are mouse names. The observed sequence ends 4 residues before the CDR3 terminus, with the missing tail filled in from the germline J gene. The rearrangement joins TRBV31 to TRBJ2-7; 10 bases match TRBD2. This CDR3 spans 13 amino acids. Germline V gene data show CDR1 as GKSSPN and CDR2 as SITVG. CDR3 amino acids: CAWSQDWGYEQYF. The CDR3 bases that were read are TGTGCCTGGAGTCAGGACTGGGGGTAT.

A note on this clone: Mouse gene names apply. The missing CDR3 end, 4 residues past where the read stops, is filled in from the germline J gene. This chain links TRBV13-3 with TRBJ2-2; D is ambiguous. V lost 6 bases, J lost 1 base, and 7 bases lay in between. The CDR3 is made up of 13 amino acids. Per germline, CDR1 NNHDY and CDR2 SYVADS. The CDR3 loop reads CASKQINTGQLYF. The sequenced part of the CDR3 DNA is TGTGCCAGCAAACAAATAAACACCGGG.

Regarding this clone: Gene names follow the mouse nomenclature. The sequenced CDR3 bases are TGTGCCAGCAGCCAAGTGGTCAGTGCAGAA. Translated: CASSQVVSAE. The whole CDR3 reads CASSQVVSAETLYF. The V gene is TRBV5, the J gene TRBJ2-3; no reliable D call. The read is 4 residues too short to cover the CDR3 end, so that end is filled in from the germline J gene. Germline-derived CDR1 and CDR2 are LGHNA and YNLKQL (reference sequence). The CDR3 is made up of 14 amino acids. The V end lost 1 base, the J end lost 0 bases, and 5 bases lay between the germline ends.

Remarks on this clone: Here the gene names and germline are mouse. This CDR3 is CASSAPPGTGSYEQYF. The sequenced CDR3 bases are TGTGCTAGCAGCGCCCCCCCCGGGACAGGCTCCTAT. V gene TRBV17 combines with J gene TRBJ2-7; 8 bases map to TRBD1. The read falls 4 residues short of the CDR3 end, and the missing part is taken from the germline J gene. CDR1 is MNHDT, CDR2 YYDKIL, per germline. V lost 6 bases to trimming and J lost 0 bases; unmatched junction nucleotides: 10. This CDR3 contains 16 residues. Looking up the rest from reference TRBV17 and TRBJ2-7 gives the full variable domain: DTTVKQNPRYKLARVGKPVNLICSQTMNHDTMYWYQKKPNQAPKLLLFYYDKILNREADTFEKFQSSRPNNSFCSLYIGSAGLEYSAMYLCASSAPPGTGSYEQYFGPGTRLTVL.

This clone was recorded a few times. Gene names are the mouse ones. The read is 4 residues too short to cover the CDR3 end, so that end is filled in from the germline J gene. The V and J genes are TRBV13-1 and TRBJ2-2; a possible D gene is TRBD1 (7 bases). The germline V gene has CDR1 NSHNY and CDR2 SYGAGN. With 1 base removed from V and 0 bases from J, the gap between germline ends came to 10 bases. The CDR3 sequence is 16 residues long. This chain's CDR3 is CASSDTGTANTGQLYF. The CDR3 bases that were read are TGTGCCAGCAGTGATACTGGGACAGCAAACACCGGG.

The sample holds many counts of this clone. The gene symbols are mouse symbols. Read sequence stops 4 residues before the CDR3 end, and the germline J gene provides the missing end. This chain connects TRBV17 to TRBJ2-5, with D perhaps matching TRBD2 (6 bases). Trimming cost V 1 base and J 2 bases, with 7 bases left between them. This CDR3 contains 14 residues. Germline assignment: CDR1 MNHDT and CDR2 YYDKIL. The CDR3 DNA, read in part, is TGTGCTAGCAGTAGAGTGGGGGTCCAAGAC. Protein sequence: CASSRVGVQD. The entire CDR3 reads CASSRVGVQDTQYF.

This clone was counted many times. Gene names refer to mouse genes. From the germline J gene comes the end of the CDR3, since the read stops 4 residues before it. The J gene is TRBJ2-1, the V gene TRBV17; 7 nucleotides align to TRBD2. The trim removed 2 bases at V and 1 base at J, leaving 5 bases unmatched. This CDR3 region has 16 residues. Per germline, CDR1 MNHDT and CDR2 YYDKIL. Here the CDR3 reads CASSRFGWGNYAEQFF. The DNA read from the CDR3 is TGTGCTAGCAGTAGATTTGGCTGGGGGAACTATGCT.

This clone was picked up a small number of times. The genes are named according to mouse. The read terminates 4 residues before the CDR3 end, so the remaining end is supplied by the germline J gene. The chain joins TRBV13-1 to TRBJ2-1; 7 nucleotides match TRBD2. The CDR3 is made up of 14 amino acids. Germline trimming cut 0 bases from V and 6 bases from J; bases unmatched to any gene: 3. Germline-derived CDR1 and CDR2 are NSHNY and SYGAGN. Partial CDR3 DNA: TGTGCCAGCAGTGATGGGGTGGGGGGTGCT. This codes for CASSDGVGGA. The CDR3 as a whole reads CASSDGVGGAEQFF.

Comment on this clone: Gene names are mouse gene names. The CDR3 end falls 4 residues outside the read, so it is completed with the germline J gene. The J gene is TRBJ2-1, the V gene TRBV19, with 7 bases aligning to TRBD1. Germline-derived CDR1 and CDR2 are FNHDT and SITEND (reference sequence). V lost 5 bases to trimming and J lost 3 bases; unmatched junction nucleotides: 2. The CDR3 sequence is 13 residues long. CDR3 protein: CASRDRIYAEQFF. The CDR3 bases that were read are TGTGCCAGCAGGGACAGGATCTATGCT.

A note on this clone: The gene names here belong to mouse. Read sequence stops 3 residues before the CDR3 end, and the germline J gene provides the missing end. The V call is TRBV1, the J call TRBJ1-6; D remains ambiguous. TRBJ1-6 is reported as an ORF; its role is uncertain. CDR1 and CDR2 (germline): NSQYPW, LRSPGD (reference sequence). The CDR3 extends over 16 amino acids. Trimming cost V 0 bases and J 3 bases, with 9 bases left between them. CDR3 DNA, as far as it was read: TGCACCTGCAGTGCAGATTCCAGAAACTATAATTCGCCC. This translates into CTCSADSRNYNSP. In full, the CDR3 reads CTCSADSRNYNSPLYF.

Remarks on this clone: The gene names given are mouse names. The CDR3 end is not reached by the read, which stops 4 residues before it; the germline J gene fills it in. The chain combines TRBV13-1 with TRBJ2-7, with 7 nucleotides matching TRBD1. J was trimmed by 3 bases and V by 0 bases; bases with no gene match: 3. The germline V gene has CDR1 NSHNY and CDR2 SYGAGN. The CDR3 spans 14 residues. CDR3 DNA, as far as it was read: TGTGCCAGCAGTGATGGGGGACAGAACTAT. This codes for CASSDGGQNY. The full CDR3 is CASSDGGQNYEQYF.

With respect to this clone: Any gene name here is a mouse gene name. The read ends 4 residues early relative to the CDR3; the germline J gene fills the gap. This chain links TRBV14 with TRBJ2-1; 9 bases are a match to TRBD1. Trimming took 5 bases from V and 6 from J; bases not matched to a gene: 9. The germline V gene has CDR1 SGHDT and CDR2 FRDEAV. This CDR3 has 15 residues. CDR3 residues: CASRLTGTGFAEQFF. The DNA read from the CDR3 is TGTGCCAGCAGACTGACCGGGACAGGGTTTGCT.

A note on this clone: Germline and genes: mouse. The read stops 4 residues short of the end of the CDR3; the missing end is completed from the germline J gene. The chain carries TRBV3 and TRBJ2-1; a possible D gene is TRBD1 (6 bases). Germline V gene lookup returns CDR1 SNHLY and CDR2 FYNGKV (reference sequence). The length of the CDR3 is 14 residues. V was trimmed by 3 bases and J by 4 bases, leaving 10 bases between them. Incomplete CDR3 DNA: TGTGCCAGCAGCTTGCCAGGGGAGTATGCT. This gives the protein CASSLPGEYA. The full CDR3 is CASSLPGEYAEQFF.

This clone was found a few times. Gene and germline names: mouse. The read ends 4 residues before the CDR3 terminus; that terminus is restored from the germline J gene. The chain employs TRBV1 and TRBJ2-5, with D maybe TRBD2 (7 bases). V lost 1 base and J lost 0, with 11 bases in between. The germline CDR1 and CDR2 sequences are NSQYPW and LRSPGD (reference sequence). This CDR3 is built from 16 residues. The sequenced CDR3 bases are TGCACCTGCAGTGCAGTGGGGGGCCATAACCAAGAC. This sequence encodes CTCSAVGGHNQD. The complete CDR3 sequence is CTCSAVGGHNQDTQYF.